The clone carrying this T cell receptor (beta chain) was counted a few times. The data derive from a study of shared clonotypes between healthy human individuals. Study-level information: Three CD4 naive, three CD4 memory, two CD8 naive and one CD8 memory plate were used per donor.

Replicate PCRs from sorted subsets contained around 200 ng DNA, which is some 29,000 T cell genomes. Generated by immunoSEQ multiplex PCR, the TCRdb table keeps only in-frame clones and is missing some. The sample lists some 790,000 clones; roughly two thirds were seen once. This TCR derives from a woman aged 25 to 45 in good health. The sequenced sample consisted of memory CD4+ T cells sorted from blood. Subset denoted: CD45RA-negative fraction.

The CDR3 nucleotides are TGTGCCAGCAGCTTATCGAGCGCCAGCTCCTACGAGCAGTACTTC. Translation: CASSLSSASSYEQYF. V usage is TRBV7-2 and J usage is TRBJ2-7; unclear D gene. The length of the CDR3 is 15 residues. V was trimmed by 2 bases and J by 0 bases, leaving 11 bases between them. Germline CDR1 is SGHTA and CDR2 is FQGNSA. Full variable domain (missing parts from reference TRBV7-2 and TRBJ2-7): GAGVSQSPSNKVTEKGKDVELRCDPISGHTALYWYRQSLGQGLEFLIYFQGNSAPDKSGLPSDRFSAERTGGSVSTLTIQRTQQEDSAVYLCASSLSSASSYEQYFGPGTRLTVT.